There are a few counts of the clone carrying this T cell receptor (beta chain). Its antigen is not known. Amplification of TCR beta CDR3 regions used RNA as the template. A set of HTBI primers served as the primers for a first-round RT-PCR of the TCR CDR3. One entry per CDR3 protein results from TCRdb running MiXCR on the multiplex PCR reads. The table has hundreds of thousands of distinct CDR3 sequences, about 15% seen once; the top ten hold about 10%. Deletions cut 4 bases from V and 1 base from J, with 22 bases between. From germline, CDR1 is MGHRA and CDR2 YSYEKL. The CDR3 loop spans 18 amino acids. The source of the sample is a study of T cells in Graves' hyperthyroidism and ophthalmopathy. Study outcomes and limitations: Using 13 V-J features, a model discriminated ophthalmopathy from stable hyperthyroidism. Ophthalmopathy prediction by the model preceded onset by a median about 6.5 months.

No ophthalmopathy progression within 18 months constituted stable Graves' hyperthyroidism. The diagnostic basis comprised clinical symptoms, serum thyroxine and TRAb, thyroid ultrasound and orbital computed tomography. The sequence derives from a woman aged 18 to 35 with Graves' hyperthyroidism. The sample was blood. The chain uses TRBV4-1 and TRBJ1-1, with D tentatively TRBD1 (5 bases). In DNA, the CDR3 is TGCGCCAGCAGCCTTCAGGCTGGGGGGAAATTTTCGAACACTGAAGCTTTCTTT. Translated, it gives CASSLQAGGKFSNTEAFF.